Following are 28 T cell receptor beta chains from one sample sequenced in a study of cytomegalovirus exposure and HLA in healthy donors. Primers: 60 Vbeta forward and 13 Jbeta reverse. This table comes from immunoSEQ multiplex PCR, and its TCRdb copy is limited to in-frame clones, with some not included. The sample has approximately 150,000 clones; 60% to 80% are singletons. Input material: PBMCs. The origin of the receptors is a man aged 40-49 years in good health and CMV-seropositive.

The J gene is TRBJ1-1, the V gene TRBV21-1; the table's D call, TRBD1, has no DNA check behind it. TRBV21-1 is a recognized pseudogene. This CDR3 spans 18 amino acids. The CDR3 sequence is CAITGPTQGGEMNTEAFF. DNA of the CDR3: TGTGCCATTACGGGTCCTACTCAGGGGGGCGAGATGAACACTGAAGCTTTCTTT.

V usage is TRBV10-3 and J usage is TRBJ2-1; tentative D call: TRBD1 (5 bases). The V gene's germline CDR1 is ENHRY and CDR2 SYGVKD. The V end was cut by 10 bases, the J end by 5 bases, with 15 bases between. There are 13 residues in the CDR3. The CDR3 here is CATAGRQDNEQFF. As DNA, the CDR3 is TGTGCCACCGCAGGGCGTCAGGACAATGAGCAGTTCTTC.

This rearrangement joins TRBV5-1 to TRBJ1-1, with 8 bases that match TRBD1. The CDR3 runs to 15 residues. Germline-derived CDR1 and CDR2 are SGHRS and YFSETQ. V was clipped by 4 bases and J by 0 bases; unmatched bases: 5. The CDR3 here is CASSPQGAVNTEAFF. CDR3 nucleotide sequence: TGCGCCAGCAGCCCCCAGGGGGCCGTGAACACTGAAGCTTTCTTT.

The CDR3 nucleotides are TGCGCCAGCAGCTTGGGGCTCCTCGCCGGCAATCAGCCCCAGCATTTT. Translating it yields CASSLGLLAGNQPQHF. The chain couples TRBV5-1 to TRBJ1-5, with D unclear. The CDR3 spans 16 residues. Germline V gene sequence: CDR1 SGHRS, CDR2 YFSETQ. V lost 0 bases to trimming and J lost 2 bases, with 12 bases between them.

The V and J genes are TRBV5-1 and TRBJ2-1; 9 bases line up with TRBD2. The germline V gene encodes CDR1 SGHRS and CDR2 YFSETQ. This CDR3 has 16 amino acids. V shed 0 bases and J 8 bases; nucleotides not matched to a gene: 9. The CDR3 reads CASSLAPAGGHDEQFF. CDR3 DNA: TGCGCCAGCAGCTTGGCCCCAGCGGGAGGTCACGATGAGCAGTTCTTC.

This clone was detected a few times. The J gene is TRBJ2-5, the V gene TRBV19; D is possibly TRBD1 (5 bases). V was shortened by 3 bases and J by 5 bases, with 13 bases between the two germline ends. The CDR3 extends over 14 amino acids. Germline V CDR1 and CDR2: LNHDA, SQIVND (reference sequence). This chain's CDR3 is CASSIAGKYETQYF. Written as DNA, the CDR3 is TGTGCCAGTAGTATTGCAGGGAAGTACGAGACCCAGTACTTC.

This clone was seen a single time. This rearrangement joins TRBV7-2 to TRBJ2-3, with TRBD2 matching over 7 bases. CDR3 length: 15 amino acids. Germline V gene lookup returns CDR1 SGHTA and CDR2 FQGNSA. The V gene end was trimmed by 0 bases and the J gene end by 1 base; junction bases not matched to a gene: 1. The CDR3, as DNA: TGTGCCAGCAGCTTAGCGGGAGGGCGCACAGATACGCAGTATTTT. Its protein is CASSLAGGRTDTQYF.

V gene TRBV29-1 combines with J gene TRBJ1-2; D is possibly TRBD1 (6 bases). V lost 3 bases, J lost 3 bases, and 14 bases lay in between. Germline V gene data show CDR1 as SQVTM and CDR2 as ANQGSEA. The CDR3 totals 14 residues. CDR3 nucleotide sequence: TGCAGCGTTGACGTTGGGGCAGGGGACTATGGCTACACCTTC. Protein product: CSVDVGAGDYGYTF.

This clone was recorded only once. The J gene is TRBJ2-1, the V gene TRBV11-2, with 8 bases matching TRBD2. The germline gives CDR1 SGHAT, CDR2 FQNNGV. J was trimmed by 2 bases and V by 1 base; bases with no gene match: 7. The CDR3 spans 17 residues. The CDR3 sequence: CASSLAGGSGTYNEQFF. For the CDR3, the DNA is TGTGCCAGCAGCTTAGCCGGGGGTAGCGGGACCTACAATGAGCAGTTCTTC.

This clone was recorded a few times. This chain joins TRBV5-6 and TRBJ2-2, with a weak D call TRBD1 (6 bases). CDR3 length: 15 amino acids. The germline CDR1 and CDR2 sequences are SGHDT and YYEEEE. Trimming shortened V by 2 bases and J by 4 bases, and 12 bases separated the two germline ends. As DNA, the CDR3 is TGTGCCAGCAGCTTTTTAAAAGGGGGCACCGGGGAGCTGTTTTTT. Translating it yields CASSFLKGGTGELFF.

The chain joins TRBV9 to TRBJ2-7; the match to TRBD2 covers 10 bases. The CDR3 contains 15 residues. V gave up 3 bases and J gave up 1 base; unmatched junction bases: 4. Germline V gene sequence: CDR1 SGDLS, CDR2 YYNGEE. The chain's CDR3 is CASSELAGESYEQYF. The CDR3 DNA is TGTGCCAGCAGCGAGCTAGCGGGAGAGTCCTACGAGCAGTACTTC.

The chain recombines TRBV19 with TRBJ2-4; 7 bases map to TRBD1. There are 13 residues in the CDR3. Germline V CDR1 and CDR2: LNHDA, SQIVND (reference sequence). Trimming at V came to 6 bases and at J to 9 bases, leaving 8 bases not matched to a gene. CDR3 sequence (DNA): TGTGCCAGTAGCGACAGGGTAGGGGGCATTCAGTACTTC. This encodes CASSDRVGGIQYF.

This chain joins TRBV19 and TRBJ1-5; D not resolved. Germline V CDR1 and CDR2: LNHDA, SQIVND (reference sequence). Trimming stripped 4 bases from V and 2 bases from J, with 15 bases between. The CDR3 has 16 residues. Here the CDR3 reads CASSTQVFWGNQPQHF. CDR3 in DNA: TGTGCCAGTAGTACTCAGGTATTCTGGGGCAATCAGCCCCAGCATTTT. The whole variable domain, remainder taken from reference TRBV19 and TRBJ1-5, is DGGITQSPKYLFRKEGQNVTLSCEQNLNHDAMYWYRQDPGQGLRLIYYSQIVNDFQKGDIAEGYSVSREKKESFPLTVTSAQKNPTAFYLCASSTQVFWGNQPQHFGDGTRLSIL.

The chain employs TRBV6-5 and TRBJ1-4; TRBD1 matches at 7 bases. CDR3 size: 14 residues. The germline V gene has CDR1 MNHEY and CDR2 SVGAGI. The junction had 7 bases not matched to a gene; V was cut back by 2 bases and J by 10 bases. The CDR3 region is CASSYDRDLVKLFF. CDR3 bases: TGTGCCAGCAGTTACGACAGGGACCTGGTAAAACTGTTTTTT.

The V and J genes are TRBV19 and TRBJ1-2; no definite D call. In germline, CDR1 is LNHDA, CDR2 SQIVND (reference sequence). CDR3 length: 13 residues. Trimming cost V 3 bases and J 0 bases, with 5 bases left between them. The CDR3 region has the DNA TGTGCCAGTAGTATCTCTGCTAACTATGGCTACACCTTC. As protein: CASSISANYGYTF.

The CDR3 nucleotides are TGTGCCAGCAGTTATGTGGGAGGGCCGAGGGAGACCCAGTACTTC. Amino acids: CASSYVGGPRETQYF. This chain links TRBV6-6 with TRBJ2-5; 7 bases line up with TRBD2. The V segment lost 3 bases and the J segment 5 bases; nucleotides outside the gene matches: 9. The CDR3 extends over 15 amino acids. Germline CDR1 reads MNHNY; CDR2 reads SVGAGI (reference sequence).

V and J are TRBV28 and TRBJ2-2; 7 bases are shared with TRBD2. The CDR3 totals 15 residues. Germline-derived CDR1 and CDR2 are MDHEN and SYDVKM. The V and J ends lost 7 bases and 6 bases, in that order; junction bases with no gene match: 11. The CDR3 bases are TGTGCCAGCATATCTGCGGGAGAACCTCCCGGGGAGCTGTTTTTT. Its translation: CASISAGEPPGELFF.

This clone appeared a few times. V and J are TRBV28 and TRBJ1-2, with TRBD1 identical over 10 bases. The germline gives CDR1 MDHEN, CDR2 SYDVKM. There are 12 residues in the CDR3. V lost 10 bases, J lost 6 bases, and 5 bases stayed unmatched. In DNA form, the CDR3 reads TGTGCCATCCCGGGACAGGGGAATGGCTACACCTTC. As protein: CAIPGQGNGYTF.

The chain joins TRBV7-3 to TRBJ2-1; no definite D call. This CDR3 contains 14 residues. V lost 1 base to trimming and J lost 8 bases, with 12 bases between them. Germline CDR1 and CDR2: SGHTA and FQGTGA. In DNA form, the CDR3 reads TGTGCCAGCAGCTTAATCGGTTCTAGAGATGAGCAGTTCTTC. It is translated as CASSLIGSRDEQFF.

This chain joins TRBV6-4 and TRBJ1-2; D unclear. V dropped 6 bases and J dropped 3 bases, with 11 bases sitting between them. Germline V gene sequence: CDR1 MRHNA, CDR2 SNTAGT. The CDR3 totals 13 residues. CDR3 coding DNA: TGTGCCAGCAGAGAGGGTCGGGACTATGGCTACACCTTC. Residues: CASREGRDYGYTF.

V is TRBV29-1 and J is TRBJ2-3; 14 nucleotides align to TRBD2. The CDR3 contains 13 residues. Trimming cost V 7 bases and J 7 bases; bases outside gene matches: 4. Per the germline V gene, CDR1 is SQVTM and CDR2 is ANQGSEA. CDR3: CSARTSGRNTQYF. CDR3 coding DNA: TGCAGCGCTAGGACTAGCGGGAGGAATACGCAGTATTTT.

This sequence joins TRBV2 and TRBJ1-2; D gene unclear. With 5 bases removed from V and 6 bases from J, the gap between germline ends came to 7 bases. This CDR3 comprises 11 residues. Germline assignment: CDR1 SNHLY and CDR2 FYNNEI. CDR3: CASSRIDGYTF. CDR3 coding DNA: TGTGCCAGCAGTCGCATAGATGGCTACACCTTC.

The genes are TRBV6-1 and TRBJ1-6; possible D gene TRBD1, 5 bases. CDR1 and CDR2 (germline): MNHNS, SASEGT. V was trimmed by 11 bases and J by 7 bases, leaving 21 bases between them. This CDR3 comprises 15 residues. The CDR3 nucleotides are TGTGCCTGCTATCATGGGGCAGGGAGGAATTCACCCCTCCACTTT. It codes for CACYHGAGRNSPLHF.

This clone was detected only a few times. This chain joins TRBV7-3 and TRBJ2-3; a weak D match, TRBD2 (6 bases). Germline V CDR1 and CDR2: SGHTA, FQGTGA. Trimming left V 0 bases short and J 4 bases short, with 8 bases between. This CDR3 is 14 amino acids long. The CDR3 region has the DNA TGTGCCAGCAGCTTAACCGGGAGTGCAGATACGCAGTATTTT. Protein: CASSLTGSADTQYF. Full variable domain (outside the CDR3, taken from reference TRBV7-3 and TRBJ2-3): GAGVSQTPSNKVTEKGKYVELRCDPISGHTALYWYRQSLGQGPEFLIYFQGTGAADDSGLPNDRFFAVRPEGSVSTLKIQRTERGDSAVYLCASSLTGSADTQYFGPGTRLTVL.

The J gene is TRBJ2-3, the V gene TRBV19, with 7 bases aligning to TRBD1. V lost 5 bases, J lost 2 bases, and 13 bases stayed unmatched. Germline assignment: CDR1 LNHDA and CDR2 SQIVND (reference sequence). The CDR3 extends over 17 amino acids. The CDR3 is CASSVSGTAAFTDTQYF. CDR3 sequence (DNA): TGTGCCAGTAGTGTGTCCGGGACAGCAGCCTTCACAGATACGCAGTATTTT.

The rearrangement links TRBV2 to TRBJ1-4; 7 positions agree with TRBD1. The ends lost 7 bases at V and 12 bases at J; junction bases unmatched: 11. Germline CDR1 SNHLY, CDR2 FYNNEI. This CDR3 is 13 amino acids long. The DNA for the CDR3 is TGTGCCAGCACTCCGACAGGGTTACTTGAACTGTTTTTT. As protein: CASTPTGLLELFF.

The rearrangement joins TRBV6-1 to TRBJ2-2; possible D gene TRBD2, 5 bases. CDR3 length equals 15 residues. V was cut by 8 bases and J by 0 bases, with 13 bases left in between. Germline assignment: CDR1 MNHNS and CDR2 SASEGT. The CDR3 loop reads CASRFMRANTGELFF. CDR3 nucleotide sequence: TGTGCCAGCCGTTTTATGAGGGCGAACACCGGGGAGCTGTTTTTT.

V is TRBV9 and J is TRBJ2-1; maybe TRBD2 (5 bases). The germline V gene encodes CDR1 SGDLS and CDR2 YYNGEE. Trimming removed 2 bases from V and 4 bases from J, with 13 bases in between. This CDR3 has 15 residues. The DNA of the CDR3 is TGTGCCAGCAGCGTTGGTGCTAGCAGTTACAATGAGCAGTTCTTC. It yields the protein CASSVGASSYNEQFF.